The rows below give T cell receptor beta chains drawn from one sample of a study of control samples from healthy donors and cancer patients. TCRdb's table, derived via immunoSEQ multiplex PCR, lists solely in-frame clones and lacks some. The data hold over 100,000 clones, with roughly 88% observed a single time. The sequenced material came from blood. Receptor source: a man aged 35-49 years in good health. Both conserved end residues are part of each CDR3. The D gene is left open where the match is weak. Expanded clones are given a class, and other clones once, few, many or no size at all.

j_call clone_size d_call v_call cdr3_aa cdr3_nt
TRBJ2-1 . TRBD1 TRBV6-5 CASSYPRDRGGEQFF TGTGCCAGCAGTTACCCTCGGGACAGGGGGGGCGAGCAGTTCTTC
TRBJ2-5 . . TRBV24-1 CATWVTQYF TGTGCCACCTGGGTGACCCAGTACTTC
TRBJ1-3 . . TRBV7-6 CASGTGPISGNTIYF TGTGCCAGCGGTACAGGGCCGATCTCTGGAAACACCATATATTTT
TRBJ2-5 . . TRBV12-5 CASGLVLSWQTQYF TGTGCTAGTGGTTTGGTCCTGAGTTGGCAGACCCAGTACTTC
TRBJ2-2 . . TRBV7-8 CASSLEWGITVTGELFF TGTGCCAGCAGCTTAGAGTGGGGGATAACCGTGACCGGGGAGCTGTTTTTT
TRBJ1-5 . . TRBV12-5 CASGLTPGGNNQPQHF TGTGCTAGTGGTTTGACCCCCGGGGGTAACAATCAGCCCCAGCATTTT
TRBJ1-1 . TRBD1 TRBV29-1 CSATGDTEAFF TGCAGCGCAACAGGGGACACTGAAGCTTTCTTT
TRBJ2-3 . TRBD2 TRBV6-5 CASSWTGTSFPDTQYF TGTGCCAGCAGTTGGACCGGGACTAGCTTCCCAGATACGCAGTATTTT
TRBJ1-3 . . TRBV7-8 CASSPRGGAAGNTIYF TGTGCCAGCAGCCCCCGGGGGGGGGCGGCTGGAAACACCATATATTTT
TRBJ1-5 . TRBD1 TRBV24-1 CATSDPTGGNQPQHF TGTGCCACCAGTGATCCGACAGGGGGCAATCAGCCCCAGCATTTT
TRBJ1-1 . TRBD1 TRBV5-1 CASSLRRGTEAFF TGCGCCAGCAGCTTGCGCAGGGGGACTGAAGCTTTCTTT
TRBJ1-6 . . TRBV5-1 CASSSTGPESPLHF TGCGCCAGCAGCTCAACAGGGCCTGAATCACCCCTCCACTTT
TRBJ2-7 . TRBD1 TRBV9 CASSVEGQGALGYEQYF TGTGCCAGCAGCGTAGAGGGACAGGGGGCGCTTGGCTACGAGCAGTACTTC
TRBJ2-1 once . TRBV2 CAIVGVNNEQFF TGTGCTATCGTGGGGGTCAACAATGAGCAGTTCTTC
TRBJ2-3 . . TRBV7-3 CASSLGHPGDTQYF TGTGCCAGCAGCTTGGGACACCCGGGGGATACGCAGTATTTT
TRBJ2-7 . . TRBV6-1 CASSEEELFSYEQYF TGTGCCAGCAGTGAAGAGGAACTATTCTCCTACGAGCAGTACTTC
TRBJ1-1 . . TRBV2 CASSYDTEAFF TGTGCCAGCAGTTATGACACTGAAGCTTTCTTT
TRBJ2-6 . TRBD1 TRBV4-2 CASSQVMGQGFGANVLTF TGTGCCAGCAGCCAAGTCATGGGACAGGGTTTTGGGGCCAACGTCCTGACTTTC
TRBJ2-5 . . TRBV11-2 CASSQGQGRQETQYF TGTGCCAGCAGCCAGGGCCAGGGTCGGCAAGAGACCCAGTACTTC
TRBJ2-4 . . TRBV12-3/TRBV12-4 CASSLGKKGYF TGTGCCAGCAGCCTCGGAAAAAAGGGGTACTTC
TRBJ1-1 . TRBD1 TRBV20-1 CSASQGAEKAEAFF TGCAGTGCTAGTCAGGGGGCGGAGAAGGCTGAAGCTTTCTTT
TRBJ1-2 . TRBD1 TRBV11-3 CASTPTGGSNYGYTF TGTGCCAGCACCCCCACAGGGGGGAGTAACTATGGCTACACCTTC
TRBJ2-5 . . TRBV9 CASSRDLEETQYF TGTGCCAGCAGCCGGGACCTCGAAGAGACCCAGTACTTC
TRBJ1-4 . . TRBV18 CASSPRQNEKLFF TGTGCCAGCTCACCACGGCAGAATGAAAAACTGTTTTTT
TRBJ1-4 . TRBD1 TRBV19 CASSDRGDNEKLFF TGTGCCAGTAGCGACAGGGGCGACAATGAAAAACTGTTTTTT
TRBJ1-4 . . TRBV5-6 CASSSGLIEGTNEKLFF TGTGCCAGCAGCTCCGGACTGATAGAGGGAACTAATGAAAAACTGTTTTTT
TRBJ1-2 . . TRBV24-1 CATSDLRQGNGYTF TGTGCCACCAGTGATTTGAGGCAGGGGAATGGCTACACCTTC
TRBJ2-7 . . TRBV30 CAWSVLGLNEQYF TGTGCCTGGAGTGTTTTAGGGCTCAACGAGCAGTACTTC
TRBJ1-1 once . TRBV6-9 CASWDGRVMNTEAFF TGTGCCAGCTGGGACGGAAGAGTTATGAACACTGAAGCTTTCTTT
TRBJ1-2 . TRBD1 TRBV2 CASRGQGNGYTF TGTGCCAGCAGGGGACAGGGGAACGGCTACACCTTC
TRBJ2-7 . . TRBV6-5 CASTGVAIYEQYF TGTGCCAGCACCGGGGTCGCGATCTACGAGCAGTACTTC
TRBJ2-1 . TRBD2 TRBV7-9 CASSRLAGNYNEQFF TGTGCCAGCAGCAGACTAGCGGGGAACTACAATGAGCAGTTCTTC
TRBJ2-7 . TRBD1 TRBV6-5 CASRHPTGVEQYF TGTGCCAGCAGACACCCGACAGGGGTCGAGCAGTACTTC
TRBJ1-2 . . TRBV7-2 CASSSSPRGGYTF TGTGCCAGCAGCTCTAGCCCAAGAGGTGGCTACACCTTC
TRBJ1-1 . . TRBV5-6 CASSLAGWAEAFF TGTGCCAGCAGCTTGGCGGGATGGGCTGAAGCTTTCTTT
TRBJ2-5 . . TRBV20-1 CSASEHGTQYF TGCAGTGCCTCAGAACACGGGACCCAGTACTTC
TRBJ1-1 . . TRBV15 CATSRGSGNTEAFF TGTGCCACCAGCAGAGGTTCAGGGAACACTGAAGCTTTCTTT
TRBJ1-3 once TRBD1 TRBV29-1 CSVEGDRGLSGNTIYF TGCAGCGTTGAAGGGGACAGGGGCCTCTCTGGAAACACCATATATTTT
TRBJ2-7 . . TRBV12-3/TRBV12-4 CASTKGTGEQYF TGTGCCAGCACTAAGGGTACGGGCGAGCAGTACTTC
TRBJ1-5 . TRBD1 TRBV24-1 CATSATGQGQPQHF TGTGCCACCAGTGCTACGGGACAGGGGCAGCCCCAGCATTTT
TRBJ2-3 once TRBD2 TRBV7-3 CASSQTGGSTDTQYF TGTGCCAGCAGCCAAACGGGGGGGAGCACAGATACGCAGTATTTT
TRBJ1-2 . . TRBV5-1 CASSTTEYGYTF TGCGCCAGCAGCACTACAGAGTATGGCTACACCTTC
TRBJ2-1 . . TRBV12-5 CASGLVSMGGPDEQFF TGTGCTAGTGGTTTGGTATCCATGGGGGGGCCTGATGAGCAGTTCTTC
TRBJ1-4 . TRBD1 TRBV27 CASSKDRDEKLFF TGTGCCAGCAGTAAGGACAGGGATGAAAAACTGTTTTTT
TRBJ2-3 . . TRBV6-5 CASRLGAGTDTQYF TGTGCCAGCAGGCTAGGGGCAGGCACAGATACGCAGTATTTT
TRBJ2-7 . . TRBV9 CASSVAGETTYEQYF TGTGCCAGCAGCGTAGCCGGGGAAACTACCTACGAGCAGTACTTC
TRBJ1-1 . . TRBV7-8 CASSLAAGSPFTEAFF TGTGCCAGCAGCTTAGCTGCAGGGTCCCCTTTTACTGAAGCTTTCTTT
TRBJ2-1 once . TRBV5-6 CASSYRTAHNEQFF TGTGCCAGCAGCTACCGGACAGCCCACAATGAGCAGTTCTTC
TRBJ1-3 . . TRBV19 CASSTGTGNTIYF TGTGCCAGTAGTACAGGGACTGGAAACACCATATATTTT
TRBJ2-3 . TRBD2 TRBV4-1 CASSQVSSGVGTQYF TGCGCCAGCAGCCAAGTGTCTAGCGGGGTGGGTACGCAGTATTTT
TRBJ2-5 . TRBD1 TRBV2 CASRSGGFKTQYF TGTGCCAGCAGATCAGGGGGCTTTAAGACCCAGTACTTC
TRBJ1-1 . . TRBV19 CASSPSNTEAFF TGTGCCAGTAGTCCATCGAACACTGAAGCTTTCTTT
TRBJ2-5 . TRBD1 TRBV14 CASSPMNGQGAGTQYF TGTGCCAGCAGCCCGATGAACGGACAGGGGGCCGGGACCCAGTACTTC
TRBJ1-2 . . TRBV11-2 CASNRDGNYGYTF TGTGCCAGCAATAGGGACGGGAACTATGGCTACACCTTC
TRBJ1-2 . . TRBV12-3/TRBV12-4 CASRPTGNYGYTF TGTGCCAGCAGGCCTACAGGGAACTATGGCTACACCTTC